This T cell receptor beta chain stems from a study of blood T cell repertoires in COVID-19. In the study overall: Sites in the United States, Italy and Spain provided acute and convalescent COVID-19 samples.

The table came from immunoSEQ multiplex PCR; TCRdb's copy has only in-frame clones and leaves some out. The sample contains 150,000 or so clones, approximately 89% of which appear only once. The CDR3 totals 13 residues. In germline, CDR1 is SNHLY, CDR2 FYNNEI. V gave up 6 bases and J gave up 9 bases; unmatched junction bases: 8. This TCR derives from a woman aged 70-85 years with COVID-19, enrolled during active disease. This chain uses TRBV2 with TRBJ2-1; 7 bases match TRBD1. Input material: peripheral blood. The CDR3 DNA follows: TGTGCCAGCAGGTACGACCGGGACAGTGAGCAGTTCTTC. As protein: CASRYDRDSEQFF.